This TCR beta chain derives from a study of cytomegalovirus exposure and HLA in healthy donors. Study-level points and caveats: There were several of the most significant clusters that appeared linked to common viral pathogens in a later analysis. Later, TCR association rates were found to vary by HLA locus, highest for DRB1 and lowest for HLA-C. A highly shared variant cluster was judged a likely technical artifact. Investigators reported more than 150 TCR beta chains as tied to cytomegalovirus.

In regard to this clone: Its target is not known.

The primer mix had 60 Vbeta and 13 Jbeta primers. Repertoires were generated with immunoSEQ multiplex PCR, while TCRdb's copy carries only in-frame clones and drops some. Of some 270,000 clones detected, about 80% appear once; the ten largest clones hold about 0.3%. V gave up 0 bases and J gave up 6 bases; unmatched junction bases: 6. CDR3 length: 15 residues. CDR1 and CDR2 (germline): SGDLS, YYNGEE. The origin of this receptor is a girl aged 2 to 9 in good health and CMV-seronegative. The chain has TRBV9 and TRBJ1-5; the match to TRBD1 covers 7 bases. The source material was PBMCs. The CDR3 sequence: CASSVDTGAGQPQHF. In nucleotides, the CDR3 is TGTGCCAGCAGCGTAGACACAGGGGCAGGTCAGCCCCAGCATTTT.